This T cell receptor beta chain was recovered during a study of blood T cell repertoires in COVID-19. J gave up 7 bases and V 6 bases, and 7 bases lay outside the gene matches. The CDR3 is made up of 14 amino acids. Germline V gene data show CDR1 as MNHEY and CDR2 as SVGAGI. The method was immunoSEQ multiplex PCR; TCRdb's version includes in-frame clones alone and lacks a portion of them. The sample has some 80,000 clones; roughly 82% are singletons. This chain links TRBV6-5 with TRBJ2-1; 9 nucleotides agree with TRBD2. The TCR originated in a human donor in a cohort sampled during active COVID-19. The specimen sequenced was peripheral blood. CDR3 region: CASRGAGGKNEQFF. CDR3 nucleotide sequence: TGTGCCAGCAGAGGAGCGGGGGGTAAAAATGAGCAGTTCTTC.